Here is one T cell receptor beta chain with its context. Antigen unknown. This record belongs to a study of CD8 T cells in ankylosing spondylitis. Overall study findings and caveats: Disease-associated clones were reportedly significantly overrepresented in matched ankylosing spondylitis synovial fluid. Seemingly distinctive of ankylosing spondylitis blood was a TCR beta motif formed by eight highly homologous variants.

TCRdb passed the 5' RACE reads through MiXCR, listing each CDR3 protein once. The profile shows 350,000 to 450,000 distinct CDR3 sequences, approximately 26% of them singletons. In germline, CDR1 is SNHLY, CDR2 FYNNEI. Trimming pared 0 bases from V and 5 bases from J, leaving 11 bases between. This CDR3 is built from 15 residues. What was sequenced was blood, either unsorted or a sorted T cell fraction (not recorded which). The rearrangement joins TRBV2 to TRBJ1-5; D is uncertain. The TCR was taken from a male donor with ankylosing spondylitis. The CDR3 DNA is TGTGCCAGCAGTGAAGCGCTTTCGGTATATCAGCCCCAGCATTTT. As protein: CASSEALSVYQPQHF.